A selection of T cell receptor beta chains follows, all from one sample in a study of blood T cell repertoires in COVID-19. Profiled with immunoSEQ multiplex PCR; TCRdb holds only in-frame clones, not every one. Among about 140,000 clones, approximately 80% were seen once, and the ten largest hold approximately 4.5%. Sequencing was done on a sample of peripheral blood. These TCRs come from an elderly woman with active or convalescent COVID-19. CDR3s include the opening cysteine and the closing phenylalanine or tryptophan. The D gene is left open where the match is weak. Size values are once, few and many counts, or a class for expanded clones, and some rows have none.

>TRBJ1-1|-|-|TRBV18
TGTGCCAGCTCAACCAACAGGGACACTGAAGCTTTCTTT
CASSTNRDTEAFF
>TRBJ2-7|-|TRBD1|TRBV6-5
TGTGCCAGCAGTCCCGGGACAGGGGCCACCTACGAGCAGTACTTC
CASSPGTGATYEQYF
>TRBJ1-1|-|-|TRBV6-5
TGTGCCAGCAGTTGGGCGTCCCACACTGAAGCTTTCTTT
CASSWASHTEAFF
>TRBJ2-3|-|-|TRBV6-5
TGTGCCAGCAGCCCGGGACACAGCACAGATACGCAGTATTTT
CASSPGHSTDTQYF
>TRBJ2-1|-|TRBD1|TRBV28
TGTGCCAGCAGGGACAGGTTAGGCTCCTACAATGAGCAGTTCTTC
CASRDRLGSYNEQFF
>TRBJ1-6|few|-|TRBV10-3
TGTGCCACTGGGGAGGGTTTGGCACCCCTCCACTTT
CATGEGLAPLHF
>TRBJ1-1|-|TRBD1|TRBV19
TGTGCCAGTAGTGGGACAGTGAACACTGAAGCTTTCTTT
CASSGTVNTEAFF
>TRBJ2-7|-|TRBD2|TRBV2
TGTGCCAGCGGAAGCGGGGGGCCTGCCTACGAGCAGTACTTC
CASGSGGPAYEQYF
>TRBJ2-3|-|-|TRBV29-1
TGCAGTCCTCGGCGGGCTAGCACAGATACGCAGTATTTT
CSPRRASTDTQYF
>TRBJ2-2|-|TRBD2|TRBV5-5
TGTGCCAGCAGCTTAGCGCGGGGGGTAAATGAGATGTTTTTT
CASSLARGVNEMFF
>TRBJ1-2|-|-|TRBV19
TGTGCCAGTAGTATAGATCTAGAGTTCACGAACTATGGCTACACCTTC
CASSIDLEFTNYGYTF
>TRBJ2-5|-|-|TRBV19
TGTGCCAGTAGTGCCGGGAGACAGCTGGGGACCCAGTACTTC
CASSAGRQLGTQYF
>TRBJ1-2|-|TRBD1|TRBV15
TGTGCCACCAGCAGAGATTTACAGGGGGGCTATGGCTACACCTTC
CATSRDLQGGYGYTF
>TRBJ2-3|-|TRBD2|TRBV6-2/TRBV6-3
TGTGCCAGCAGTTACTCGGCTAGCGGGGTTAGCACAGATACGCAGTATTTT
CASSYSASGVSTDTQYF
>TRBJ2-7|many|-|TRBV14
TGTGCCAGCAGCCAAGATGTCCGCGGCATAGGGGCGCCCTACGAGCAGTACTTC
CASSQDVRGIGAPYEQYF
>TRBJ1-5|few|-|TRBV20-1
TGCAGTGCTAGTGGGCAGATTTATAGCAATCAGCCCCAGCATTTT
CSASGQIYSNQPQHF
>TRBJ1-2|-|-|TRBV4-1
TGCGCCAGCAGCCGCCAGGGAATCTATGGCTACACCTTC
CASSRQGIYGYTF
>TRBJ2-5|many|-|TRBV6-5
TGTGCCAGCAAGGGGGGAGGGAAGACCCAGTACTTC
CASKGGGKTQYF
>TRBJ1-2|-|-|TRBV27
TGTGCCAGCAGTTTATCGGCCATAAACTATGGCTACACCTTC
CASSLSAINYGYTF
>TRBJ2-7|few|-|TRBV4-1
TGCGCCAGCAGCCAATTAGGACTTGAGCAGTACTTC
CASSQLGLEQYF
>TRBJ1-3|-|-|TRBV6-1
TGTGCCAGCAGTCCCCAACGGACTTCTGGAAACACCATATATTTT
CASSPQRTSGNTIYF
>TRBJ2-1|-|-|TRBV12-5
TGTGCTAGTGGTTTGGTATCACTGAAAACCTACAATGAGCAGTTCTTC
CASGLVSLKTYNEQFF
>TRBJ1-5|-|TRBD1|TRBV7-8
TGTGCCAGCAGCCACGGACAGGGTAATCAGCCCCAGCATTTT
CASSHGQGNQPQHF
>TRBJ1-2|few|-|TRBV29-1
TGCAGCGAATACACAGCTAACTATGGCTACACCTTC
CSEYTANYGYTF
>TRBJ2-7|-|TRBD1|TRBV5-1
TGCGCCAGCAGAAAAACAGGGGCGGATTACGAGCAGTACTTC
CASRKTGADYEQYF
>TRBJ2-1|-|TRBD2|TRBV3-1/TRBV3-2
TGTGCCAGCAGCCAAATAGCGGGGGGGGCAAGAAATGAGCAGTTCTTC
CASSQIAGGARNEQFF
>TRBJ2-2|-|-|TRBV7-8
TGTGCCAGCAGCTTAGTGAGGGCGGAAAACACCGGGGAGCTGTTTTTT
CASSLVRAENTGELFF
>TRBJ2-1|-|TRBD1|TRBV28
TGTGCCAGCAGCTCGACAGGGGGAATGTCAGTGTACAATGAGCAGTTCTTC
CASSSTGGMSVYNEQFF
>TRBJ1-6|many|-|TRBV30
TGTGCCCTAACCGCGGGCAACTCCTATAATTCACCCCTCCACTTT
CALTAGNSYNSPLHF
>TRBJ1-1|-|-|TRBV30
TGTGCCTGGAGTGGGGACTTGAACACTGAAGCTTTCTTT
CAWSGDLNTEAFF
>TRBJ2-1|-|-|TRBV3-1/TRBV3-2
TGTGCCAGCAGCCAGAGGGGGGGCGGTTACAATGAGCAGTTCTTC
CASSQRGGGYNEQFF
>TRBJ1-5|-|-|TRBV28
TGTGCCAGCAGGATTTGGCAACAGGGTTCCAATCAGCCCCAGCATTTT
CASRIWQQGSNQPQHF
>TRBJ2-6|-|-|TRBV7-3
TGTGCCAGCAGCTCCTCCCCTGGGGCCAACGTCCTGACTTTC
CASSSSPGANVLTF
>TRBJ2-5|-|TRBD2|TRBV18
TGTGCCAGCTCACCTATCCGTCCGACTAGCTACGAGACCCAGTACTTC
CASSPIRPTSYETQYF
>TRBJ1-2|-|-|TRBV19
TGTGCCAGTATTCCTTCAGGTCGTTTAGGAGGCTACACCTTC
CASIPSGRLGGYTF
>TRBJ1-3|once|-|TRBV6-5
TGTGCCAGCACACGGGGGGCTGGCGGAAACACCATATATTTT
CASTRGAGGNTIYF
>TRBJ1-1|-|TRBD1|TRBV6-5
TGTGCCAGCAGTAACAGGGGTGGTGACACTGAAGCTTTCTTT
CASSNRGGDTEAFF
>TRBJ1-4|-|-|TRBV9
TGTGCCAGCAGCGTATTGGGGGGTACTATGGAAAAACTGTTTTTT
CASSVLGGTMEKLFF
>TRBJ1-2|-|-|TRBV6-5
TGTGCCAGCAGTTACACAGGGTCTTCTGGCTACACCTTC
CASSYTGSSGYTF
>TRBJ1-1|-|-|TRBV7-3
TGTGCCAGCAGCCCTAGCGGGAGGGAGAACACTGAAGCTTTCTTT
CASSPSGRENTEAFF
>TRBJ1-1|-|-|TRBV20-1
TGCAGTGGTAAAGGGGGCACTGAAGCTTTCTTT
CSGKGGTEAFF